Listed below are T cell receptor beta chains from one sample, sequenced in a study of graft-versus-host responses after intestinal transplantation. Clones were read by immunoSEQ multiplex PCR, and TCRdb kept only the in-frame ones, dropping some. The table lists around 17,000 clones, around 90% of them singletons. Specimen: PBMCs, collected roughly 110 days after intestinal transplant. These receptors were taken from a human patient who received an intestinal transplant, so some T cells may come from the graft donor. The CDR3 runs from the conserved cysteine through the conserved F or W.

TRBJ1-5 | TRBV19 | CASSTHRRWQPQHF
TRBJ2-3 | TRBV25-1 | CASSESRTRGIDTQYF
TRBJ1-2 | TRBV20-1 | CSASSLYGYTF
TRBJ2-2 | TRBV28 | CASSYWTSGRANTGELFF
TRBJ2-3 | TRBV7-6 | CASSLVGFREWDTQYF
TRBJ2-7 | TRBV9 | CASSPGLASEQYF
TRBJ1-4 | TRBV6-5 | CASSGDRLNEKLFF
TRBJ1-5 | TRBV7-9 | CASTQGEGNQPQHF
TRBJ2-1 | TRBV9 | CASSVVSGHDNEQFF
TRBJ2-3 | TRBV4-1 | CASSRTSGRPGRSTDTQYF
TRBJ2-3 | TRBV18 | CASSPRTRRTDTQYF
TRBJ2-7 | TRBV6-5 | CASSYVQGSYEQYF
TRBJ1-1 | TRBV15 | CATDVPGRQMNTEAFF
TRBJ1-6 | TRBV25-1 | CASSDGLASPLHF
TRBJ1-3 | TRBV5-1 | CASSLGDREGNTIYF
TRBJ1-5 | TRBV28 | CANKGRGNSNQPQHF
TRBJ2-1 | TRBV10-3 | CAISESNNEQFF
TRBJ1-1 | TRBV29-1 | CSVKDRELAFF
TRBJ1-1 | TRBV4-1 | CASSQTELVRTEAFF
TRBJ1-5 | TRBV4-1 | CASSQVAVQGWNSNQPQHF
TRBJ2-7 | TRBV2 | CASMRGGPYEQYF
TRBJ2-1 | TRBV6-4 | CASSDETGGYNEQFF
TRBJ2-1 | TRBV7-3 | CASSLISGYSYNEQFF
TRBJ1-5 | TRBV4-2 | CASSQALGGPQHF
TRBJ2-7 | TRBV4-1 | CASSPSPGPYEQYF
TRBJ1-1 | TRBV4-3 | CASSQDPRAVTEAFF
TRBJ2-7 | TRBV19 | CASSIVQRGEQYF
TRBJ2-5 | TRBV7-2 | CASSLVGQGARETQYF
TRBJ2-1 | TRBV30 | CAWSLIGSSYNEQFF
TRBJ2-7 | TRBV7-9 | CASSPGLAVSYEQYF
TRBJ2-1 | TRBV27 | CASSLTSLGSSEQFF
TRBJ2-2 | TRBV6-1 | CASSSTGPPTGELFF
TRBJ2-7 | TRBV27 | CASSPPSGGRYEQYF
TRBJ2-7 | TRBV5-1 | CASSLGGTNTYEQYF
TRBJ2-5 | TRBV6-1 | CASEGTAQETQYF
TRBJ2-1 | TRBV9 | CASSVGGAYNEQFF
TRBJ1-5 | TRBV27 | CASSLLMGGNQPQHF
. | TRBV2 | CASTQPQSSYEQYF
TRBJ2-7 | TRBV19 | CASSAGFSAYEQYF
TRBJ2-6 | TRBV7-6 | CASSPPAGGALSGANVLTF